The clone carrying this TCR beta chain showed up many times. As yet, its antigen is unknown. Germline lookup yields CDR1 ENHRY and CDR2 SYGVKD. V gave up 6 bases and J gave up 6 bases; unmatched junction bases: 9. The CDR3 runs 15 residues. The data were obtained in a study of human T cells and chemical hapten exposure. The overall study: For the roughly 26-week duration of the study, patients were given weekly doses of diphenylcyclopropenone on the scalp. There were per-sample TCR yield variations, arising mainly from small pooled library volume differences. Study outcomes and limitations: Patch test score tracked positively with PT1 expanded TCR counts.

The time point: patch test 3, about 24 weeks after DPC sensitization. Treatment defined: therapeutic diphenylcyclopropenone sensitization with weekly scalp DPC. The total RNA was obtained from whole blood that was not fractionated. Non-pregnant alopecia patients aged 18 to 70, suitable for DPC therapy. TCRdb used MiXCR to reprocess the RACE reads, holding one entry per CDR3 protein. The sample shows roughly 38,000 distinct CDR3 sequences, more than 8% of them seen only once. The source of this sequence is a man in his fifties or sixties with alopecia areata. Some clones in this sample may be carry-over from other donors' samples. The chain links TRBV10-3 to TRBJ2-1, with 9 bases that match TRBD1. The specimen comprised whole blood, sampled in connection with sensitization to the hapten diphenylcyclopropenone (DPC). The CDR3 nucleotides are TGTGCCATCAGACGACAGGGGGATCAGGTCAATGAGCAGTTCTTC. It specifies CAIRRQGDQVNEQFF.